This T cell receptor beta chain was observed in a study of CD8 T cells in Susac syndrome. An amount of RNA that ranged from roughly 0.5 to 1 ug was reverse transcribed with random hexamers. Coverage of TCR beta CDR3 amplification by immunoSEQ multiplex PCR extended to 54 Vbeta and 13 Jbeta. TCRdb re-analysed the immunoSEQ multiplex PCR reads in MiXCR, keeping a single row per CDR3 protein. The table lists approximately 230,000 distinct CDR3 sequences, around 93% of them singletons. The length of the CDR3 is 16 residues. Trimming took 3 bases from V and 0 from J; bases not matched to a gene: 6. Germline loops: CDR1 LGHNA, CDR2 YNFKEQ.

This TCR derives from a human donor with multiple sclerosis. The V and J genes are TRBV4-2 and TRBJ1-1, with TRBD1 matching over 8 bases. What was sequenced was CD4+ T cells from PBMCs. Here the CDR3 DNA reads TGTGCCAGCAGCCAGACTACAGGGGGGATGAACACTGAAGCTTTCTTT. It specifies CASSQTTGGMNTEAFF.